The present TCR beta chain was sequenced within a study of T cells in Graves' hyperthyroidism and ophthalmopathy. In this sample, this clonotype turned up many times. Using RNA transcripts as the source, TCR beta CDR3 regions were amplified. First-round RT-PCR targeting the TCR CDR3 was performed with the HTBI primer set. TCRdb passed the multiplex PCR reads through MiXCR, listing each CDR3 protein once. Seen here are around 480,000 distinct CDR3 sequences, around 14% observed once, and the top ten hold over 15%. The V and J ends lost 3 bases and 6 bases, in that order; junction bases with no gene match: 6. CDR3 size: 16 residues.

The chain is built from TRBV12-3 or TRBV12-4 and TRBJ2-1; 12 nucleotides line up with TRBD2. Sequencing was carried out using blood. The TCR originated in a woman in her late teens or twenties with Graves' hyperthyroidism. CDR3 region: CASSLTSGRVGNEQFF. The CDR3 DNA follows: TGTGCCAGCAGTTTGACTAGCGGGAGAGTTGGCAATGAGCAGTTCTTC.